This entry describes one T cell receptor beta chain. The antigen remains unidentified. Germline CDR1 and CDR2: MNHNS and SASEGT. V lost 6 bases to trimming and J lost 0 bases, with 9 bases between them. This CDR3 is 14 amino acids long. This specimen comes from a study of cytomegalovirus exposure and HLA in healthy donors. Study-level findings and limits: Equally common other TCR beta chains were less clonally expanded than HLA-associated ones, a later analysis found. Despite most TCR sequences being rare, some public TCRs occurred in many donors.

PCR used 60 Vbeta primers and 13 Jbeta primers. Per the authors' pipeline: Unique TCR beta chains numbered approximately 80 million in a later analysis, with roughly 10 million shared. Assay: immunoSEQ multiplex PCR; the TCRdb copy retains only in-frame clones and omits some. V, J and clone size derive from that table, while D and trimming were established from the DNA sequence. The sample records 130,000 to 150,000 clones, around 82% being singletons. Material: PBMCs. The chain is built from TRBV6-1 and TRBJ1-3; D unresolved. This receptor was obtained from a female donor in good health and CMV-seronegative. In DNA form, the CDR3 reads TGTGCCAGCAGAACAGCCTTCTCTGGAAACACCATATATTTT. It codes for CASRTAFSGNTIYF.